The table lists the clone carrying this T cell receptor (beta chain) with a count of one. Its cognate antigen is unknown. Recipients received nonmyeloablative bone marrow transplants from related graft donors, with transient mixed chimerism. CD4+CD25+CD127- Tregs, CD4+CD25- non-Tregs, CD4 and CD8 cells were sorted. The sample is drawn from a study of Tregs in tolerant kidney transplant recipients. Study results and caveats: Biological reproducibility was not directly addressed in this study. The small number of patients limits these findings pending further validation.

Germline V gives CDR1 SGHAT, CDR2 FQNNGV. Trimming removed 7 bases from V and 9 bases from J, with 22 bases in between. The CDR3 runs 15 residues. This table comes from immunoSEQ multiplex PCR, and its TCRdb copy is limited to in-frame clones, with some not included. The sample consists of about 52,000 clones, about 91% of them appearing once. V usage is TRBV11-2 and J usage is TRBJ2-4; D ambiguous. The clonotype originates from a human patient who received a combined kidney and bone marrow transplant. The T cells may come from the graft donor. This specimen consisted of CD8+ T cells from blood (PBMCs), obtained 24 months after the transplant. In DNA form, the CDR3 reads TGTGCCAGCACCCCCCCTCCCGCAGGTTCAACCATTCAGTACTTC. Encoded protein: CASTPPPAGSTIQYF.